This record looks at one T cell receptor (beta chain) sequence and its context. Its antigen is currently unknown. The data stem from a study of cytomegalovirus exposure and HLA in healthy donors. On the study more broadly: Most donors, about 82% of some 400 genotyped, fell in the Caucasian-associated ancestry cluster.

Study-level points and caveats: In vitro assays verified that a few CMV-associated chains recognized CMV antigens specifically. When analyzed later, the rates of TCR association showed variation by HLA locus, with DRB1 the most and HLA-C the fewest.

With V trimmed by 4 bases and J by 7 bases, 5 bases remained unmatched. The CDR3 loop spans 13 amino acids. Germline CDR1 ENHRY, CDR2 SYGVKD. The PCR used 60 Vbeta and 13 Jbeta primers. The method was immunoSEQ multiplex PCR; TCRdb's version includes in-frame clones alone and lacks a portion of them. The repertoire consists of 140,000 to 150,000 clones, with 60% to 85% occurring once and the leading ten covering over 2.5%. This sequence was found in a middle-aged man in good health and CMV-seropositive. Sequenced sample: PBMCs. The chain is built from TRBV10-3 and TRBJ1-2, with TRBD1 matching 8 bases. DNA for the CDR3: TGTGCCATCAGTGGGCAGGGGGCTGGTGGCTACACCTTC. The encoded protein is CAISGQGAGGYTF.